This entry lists 14 T cell receptor beta chains sequenced from one sample in a study of T cell repertoires in cytomegalovirus infection. TCRdb redid the calling of the reads with MiXCR, one entry per CDR3 protein. This sample has around 710,000 distinct CDR3 sequences, with about 27% found just once. These receptors' antigens are unknown. The sample here was cultured CD8+ T cells from PBMCs, taken from culture after CMV antigen stimulation. All receptors come from a human donor in good health (CMV status not recorded). Some clones in this sample may be carry-over from other donors' samples.

This clonotype was detected a few times. V is TRBV7-9 and J is TRBJ2-5; the D gene is possibly TRBD1 (6 bases). Germline-derived CDR1 and CDR2 are SEHNR and FQNEAQ (reference sequence). This CDR3 has 14 amino acids. V lost 6 bases and J lost 2, with 13 bases in between. CDR3 sequence (DNA): TGTGCCAGCAGTCTCACAGGGTCGCAAGAGACCCAGTACTTC. Translated: CASSLTGSQETQYF.

The chain carries TRBV12-3 or TRBV12-4 and TRBJ2-7; maybe TRBD1 (6 bases). The CDR3 has 14 residues. V was clipped by 4 bases and J by 0 bases, with 10 bases between them. This CDR3 reads CASSSQGISYEQYF. CDR3 nucleotide sequence: TGTGCCAGCAGTTCCCAGGGGATCTCCTACGAGCAGTACTTC.

This clonotype was seen repeatedly, ten times or more. The rearrangement joins TRBV7-9 to TRBJ2-1, with a tentative D call TRBD2 (5 bases). CDR3 length: 15 residues. Trimming took 3 bases from V and 9 from J, leaving 18 bases between them. Germline-derived CDR1 and CDR2 are SEHNR and FQNEAQ (reference sequence). This CDR3 reads CASSLGMAGWGEQFF. The CDR3 bases are TGTGCCAGCAGCTTGGGTATGGCGGGTTGGGGTGAGCAGTTCTTC.

This rearrangement joins TRBV28 to TRBJ1-1; 9 bases agree with TRBD1. CDR3 length equals 15 residues. In germline, CDR1 is MDHEN, CDR2 SYDVKM. Germline trimming cut 7 bases from V and 1 base from J; bases unmatched to any gene: 7. As DNA, the CDR3 is TGTGCCAGCACAAACAGGGGGCTAGAGAACACTGAAGCTTTCTTT. This sequence encodes CASTNRGLENTEAFF.

This clonotype came up many times. J is TRBJ2-2 and V is TRBV7-8; a weak D match, TRBD1 (6 bases). V was clipped by 4 bases and J by 7 bases, with 16 bases between them. Germline loops: CDR1 SGHVS, CDR2 FQNEAQ. The CDR3 sequence is 15 residues long. The CDR3 here is CASSSPRARGGELFF. The CDR3 nucleotides read TGTGCCAGCAGCTCCCCCAGGGCCAGGGGCGGGGAGCTGTTTTTT.

The sample holds a few counts of this clonotype. This CDR3 reads CASSGTGLKGNEQFF. CDR3 DNA sequence: TGTGCCAGCAGCGGCACCGGGCTCAAAGGGAATGAGCAGTTCTTC. The V and J genes are TRBV7-9 and TRBJ2-1; no firm D call. The CDR3 totals 15 residues. Germline V gene data show CDR1 as SEHNR and CDR2 as FQNEAQ (reference sequence). Trimming took 5 bases from V and 7 from J, leaving 18 bases between them.

V is TRBV28 and J is TRBJ2-1; no definite D call. Between the trimmed V and J ends, which lost 7 bases and 0 bases, there was a span of 10 bases. The CDR3 loop spans 14 amino acids. Germline V gives CDR1 MDHEN, CDR2 SYDVKM. CDR3 amino acids: CASTYRSSYNEQFF. The CDR3 nucleotides are TGTGCCAGCACCTACAGAAGCTCCTACAATGAGCAGTTCTTC. The whole variable domain, remainder taken from reference TRBV28 and TRBJ2-1, is DVKVTQSSRYLVKRTGEKVFLECVQDMDHENMFWYRQDPGLGLRLIYFSYDVKMKEKGDIPEGYSVSREKKERFSLILESASTNQTSMYLCASTYRSSYNEQFFGPGTRLTVL.

This clonotype appeared a few times. This chain joins TRBV19 and TRBJ1-1, with D unclear. In germline, CDR1 is LNHDA, CDR2 SQIVND (reference sequence). This CDR3 comprises 14 residues. V shed 4 bases and J shed 3 bases, with 12 bases lying between them. CDR3 loop: CASSTPPGYTEAFF. The CDR3 DNA is TGTGCCAGTAGTACCCCACCGGGGTACACTGAAGCTTTCTTT.

This clonotype was seen ten or more times. This sequence joins TRBV27 and TRBJ2-7; D not certain. Germline V gives CDR1 MNHEY, CDR2 SMNVEV (reference sequence). The CDR3 loop spans 13 amino acids. Trimming cost V 0 bases and J 3 bases, with 6 bases left between them. The CDR3 is CASSLSGGYEQYV. For the CDR3, the DNA is TGTGCCAGCAGTTTATCCGGCGGCTACGAGCAGTACGTC.

CDR3 amino acids: CAISEYTDTQYF. The CDR3 bases are TGTGCCATCAGTGAGTACACAGATACGCAGTATTTT. The chain combines TRBV10-3 with TRBJ2-3; D remains ambiguous. CDR3 length: 12 residues. Germline V lookup: CDR1 ENHRY, CDR2 SYGVKD. Trimming took 1 base from V and 2 from J, leaving 1 base between them.

The chain has TRBV6-5 and TRBJ1-5, with a possible D match to TRBD1 (5 bases). Looked up from germline, CDR1 is MNHEY and CDR2 is SVGAGI. V lost 6 bases to trimming and J lost 4 bases, with 16 bases between them. The CDR3 runs 15 residues. This CDR3 is CASSPGGVQNQPQHF. The CDR3 DNA reads TGTGCCAGCAGCCCGGGGGGGGTTCAGAATCAGCCCCAGCATTTT.

This clonotype was detected a few times. The chain is built from TRBV11-2 and TRBJ2-5, with 8 bases lining up with TRBD2. CDR3 length: 15 amino acids. Germline V gene lookup returns CDR1 SGHAT and CDR2 FQNNGV. V lost 4 bases and J lost 2; bases outside the gene matches: 6. The CDR3 DNA reads as TGTGCCAGCAGCTCGAGACCGGGGGGGCAAGAGACCCAGTACTTC. It yields the protein CASSSRPGGQETQYF.

This chain joins TRBV27 and TRBJ1-5, with TRBD1 identical over 10 bases. The CDR3 has 12 amino acids. The germline V gene has CDR1 MNHEY and CDR2 SMNVEV (reference sequence). CDR3 in DNA: TGTGCGACCGGGACAGGGGTTCAGCCCCAGCATTTT. Its translation: CATGTGVQPQHF.

This chain links TRBV27 with TRBJ2-7, with TRBD1 identical over 11 bases. Germline V gene lookup returns CDR1 MNHEY and CDR2 SMNVEV (reference sequence). After removal of 4 bases from V and 2 bases from J, the junction contained 1 base not matched to a gene. The CDR3 sequence is 14 residues long. DNA of the CDR3: TGTGCCAGCAGTTGGGGACAGGGGGCCTACGAGCAGTACGTC. Amino acids: CASSWGQGAYEQYV.